Listed below are T cell receptor beta chains from one sample, sequenced in a study of T cell responses to AZD1222 COVID-19 vaccine. The repertoire was sequenced with immunoSEQ multiplex PCR; TCRdb's copy has only in-frame clones and lacks some. The table has over 150,000 clones, around 92% seen once; the top ten hold more than 9%. Sequences were derived from peripheral blood, sampled on day 0 of AZD1222 vaccination. All receptors come from an adult in good health. CDR3s include the opening cysteine and the closing phenylalanine or tryptophan. A D gene is named only where the DNA matches it firmly. Size is stated for part of the rows, as once, few or many counts, or as a class when the clone is expanded.

CDR3 DNA: TGTGCCAGCAGTTTGGCTAGTGGGGTGGGAAGCTATGGCTACACCTTC; CDR3 protein: CASSLASGVGSYGYTF; D gene: -; clone size: -; J gene: TRBJ1-2; V gene: TRBV28
CDR3 DNA: TGTGCCAGCAGCGTCCCGTGGGGATTCGATAATGAAAAACTGTTTTTT; CDR3 protein: CASSVPWGFDNEKLFF; D gene: -; clone size: -; J gene: TRBJ1-4; V gene: TRBV5-6
CDR3 DNA: TGTGCCAGCAGCTTAATACCGCAACTGGGGGGAGCTAGCCAAGAGACCCAGTACTTC; CDR3 protein: CASSLIPQLGGASQETQYF; D gene: -; clone size: -; J gene: TRBJ2-5; V gene: TRBV11-2
CDR3 DNA: TGCAGCGTCCAACCGCACGCGGGTAACACTGAAGCTTTCTTT; CDR3 protein: CSVQPHAGNTEAFF; D gene: -; clone size: -; J gene: TRBJ1-1; V gene: TRBV29-1
CDR3 DNA: TGTGCCAGCAGCTTCGGTCGGGGACTAGCGGTCACAGATACGCAGTATTTT; CDR3 protein: CASSFGRGLAVTDTQYF; D gene: TRBD2; clone size: -; J gene: TRBJ2-3; V gene: TRBV11-2
CDR3 DNA: TGTGCCAGCAGCCAGTGGAGCGGTAATTCACCCCTCCACTTT; CDR3 protein: CASSQWSGNSPLHF; D gene: -; clone size: -; J gene: TRBJ1-6; V gene: TRBV14
CDR3 DNA: TGTGCCAGCAGCCCTGGTTTGAACACTGAAGCTTTCTTT; CDR3 protein: CASSPGLNTEAFF; D gene: -; clone size: -; J gene: TRBJ1-1; V gene: TRBV7-7
CDR3 DNA: TGTGCCAGTAGTATGGGGGCCGGACAAAGGGCGGGCAATCAGCCCCAGCATTTT; CDR3 protein: CASSMGAGQRAGNQPQHF; D gene: -; clone size: -; J gene: TRBJ1-5; V gene: TRBV19
CDR3 DNA: TGTGCCTGGGACGTGGGCCGCGGCTACCGAACCAATGAGCAGTTCTTC; CDR3 protein: CAWDVGRGYRTNEQFF; D gene: -; clone size: -; J gene: TRBJ2-1; V gene: TRBV30
CDR3 DNA: TGTGCCAGCAGTGATCGACCTTCCCGTGGAAGGAGCGGCTACACCTTC; CDR3 protein: CASSDRPSRGRSGYTF; D gene: -; clone size: -; J gene: TRBJ1-2; V gene: TRBV25-1
CDR3 DNA: TGTGCCAGCAGGAAACTCCGGACGGGGAGCTCCTACGAGCAGTACTTC; CDR3 protein: CASRKLRTGSSYEQYF; D gene: -; clone size: -; J gene: TRBJ2-7; V gene: TRBV27
CDR3 DNA: TGTGCCAGCAGTATCAGGGGGAACGGAAACACCATATATTTT; CDR3 protein: CASSIRGNGNTIYF; D gene: TRBD1; clone size: -; J gene: TRBJ1-3; V gene: TRBV27
CDR3 DNA: TGTGCCAGTAGCCCGGGACAGGGGTTCAGTCAGCCCCAGCATTTT; CDR3 protein: CASSPGQGFSQPQHF; D gene: TRBD1; clone size: -; J gene: TRBJ1-5; V gene: TRBV19
CDR3 DNA: TGTGCCACCGGGACTAGCGGAGAGGGTGAGCAGTTCTTC; CDR3 protein: CATGTSGEGEQFF; D gene: TRBD2; clone size: -; J gene: TRBJ2-1; V gene: TRBV6-4
CDR3 DNA: TGTGCCAGCAGCTTCCGATCGGAAGAATCTGAAGCTTTCTTT; CDR3 protein: CASSFRSEESEAFF; D gene: -; clone size: -; J gene: TRBJ1-1; V gene: TRBV27
CDR3 DNA: TGTGCCAGCAGCCCTCCGGGACTAGCGAACAATGAGCAGTTCTTC; CDR3 protein: CASSPPGLANNEQFF; D gene: TRBD2; clone size: -; J gene: TRBJ2-1; V gene: TRBV9
CDR3 DNA: TGTGCCAGTAACCAACTAGGGACTCTAAGCTCTGGGGCCAACGTCCTGACTTTC; CDR3 protein: CASNQLGTLSSGANVLTF; D gene: -; clone size: -; J gene: TRBJ2-6; V gene: TRBV19
CDR3 DNA: TGTGCCAGCAGGAGACTTACAACGCAGCCCCAGCATTTT; CDR3 protein: CASRRLTTQPQHF; D gene: -; clone size: -; J gene: TRBJ1-5; V gene: TRBV2
CDR3 DNA: TGTGCCAGCAGCCTCAGCGGGGGGAGCACAGATACGCAGTATTTT; CDR3 protein: CASSLSGGSTDTQYF; D gene: TRBD2; clone size: -; J gene: TRBJ2-3; V gene: TRBV7-3
CDR3 DNA: TGTGCCAGCAGCTTAGTGAGGGGGGGTACCTACGAGCAGTACTTC; CDR3 protein: CASSLVRGGTYEQYF; D gene: -; clone size: -; J gene: TRBJ2-7; V gene: TRBV11-2
CDR3 DNA: TGTGCCTCTAATGAGGGCGGGCAGGAGGAGAAACTGTTTTTT; CDR3 protein: CASNEGGQEEKLFF; D gene: -; clone size: -; J gene: TRBJ1-4; V gene: TRBV30
CDR3 DNA: TGTGCCAGCAGTTTCGCGGACAGGGTCTCCTATGGCTACACCTTC; CDR3 protein: CASSFADRVSYGYTF; D gene: TRBD1; clone size: few; J gene: TRBJ1-2; V gene: TRBV27
CDR3 DNA: TGTGCCAGCAGCGTAGGAGGGGGCCTGGAGACCCAGTACTTC; CDR3 protein: CASSVGGGLETQYF; D gene: TRBD1; clone size: -; J gene: TRBJ2-5; V gene: TRBV9
CDR3 DNA: TGCGCCAGCAGCTTGGCCGGTCGAGGCGGTGGAAATTCACCCCTCCACTTT; CDR3 protein: CASSLAGRGGGNSPLHF; D gene: -; clone size: -; J gene: TRBJ1-6; V gene: TRBV5-1
CDR3 DNA: TGTGCCAGCAGCTTGTGGCTAGCGGTCTCCTACAATGAGCAGTTCTTC; CDR3 protein: CASSLWLAVSYNEQFF; D gene: TRBD2; clone size: -; J gene: TRBJ2-1; V gene: TRBV5-6
CDR3 DNA: TGCGCCAGCAGCCCAAGCTGGGACAGTCTCTATGGCTACACCTTC; CDR3 protein: CASSPSWDSLYGYTF; D gene: TRBD1; clone size: -; J gene: TRBJ1-2; V gene: TRBV5-1
CDR3 DNA: TGTGCCAGCAGTTTCCGGCGCGCTGAAGCTTTCTTT; CDR3 protein: CASSFRRAEAFF; D gene: -; clone size: -; J gene: TRBJ1-1; V gene: TRBV28
CDR3 DNA: TGTGCCAGCAGGGTCAGGGGGCGCGGAGAGACCCAGTACTTC; CDR3 protein: CASRVRGRGETQYF; D gene: TRBD1; clone size: -; J gene: TRBJ2-5; V gene: TRBV6-5
CDR3 DNA: TGCGCCAGCAGCGGATCGAGGGAGCAGTTCTTC; CDR3 protein: CASSGSREQFF; D gene: -; clone size: once; J gene: TRBJ2-1; V gene: TRBV5-1
CDR3 DNA: TGTGCCAGCAATGATCCTAACCATGGCACAGATACGCAGTATTTT; CDR3 protein: CASNDPNHGTDTQYF; D gene: -; clone size: -; J gene: TRBJ2-3; V gene: TRBV2
CDR3 DNA: TGTGCCAGCAGTGTTGAGACGAACACTGAAGCTTTCTTT; CDR3 protein: CASSVETNTEAFF; D gene: -; clone size: -; J gene: TRBJ1-1; V gene: TRBV12-3/TRBV12-4
CDR3 DNA: TGTGCCTCCAGTTTGGGGTTGACTGAAGCTTTCTTT; CDR3 protein: CASSLGLTEAFF; D gene: -; clone size: -; J gene: TRBJ1-1; V gene: TRBV19
CDR3 DNA: TGTGCCAGCAGCCCGACTAGCGGGAGCTTCAATGAGCAGTTCTTC; CDR3 protein: CASSPTSGSFNEQFF; D gene: TRBD2; clone size: -; J gene: TRBJ2-1; V gene: TRBV3-1/TRBV3-2
CDR3 DNA: TGTGCCAGCAGTTTATCCGGATCGGGGTCGAACACTGAAGCTTTCTTT; CDR3 protein: CASSLSGSGSNTEAFF; D gene: -; clone size: -; J gene: TRBJ1-1; V gene: TRBV28